This TCR beta chain was recorded in a study of blood T cell repertoires in COVID-19. The wider study: From T cells, B-cell-depleted T cells, or PBMCs came the material, which was cDNA or gDNA.

Germline V lookup: CDR1 MNHEY, CDR2 SVGAGI. The CDR3 sequence is 14 residues long. The junction had 10 bases not matched to a gene; V was cut back by 8 bases and J by 5 bases. In the authors' workflow: Amplification from reference gene primers served as the basis for estimated nucleated cell counts. TCRdb's copy holds only in-frame clones and misses some; the assay was immunoSEQ multiplex PCR. Clonal size and the V and J genes are those of that table, whereas D and trimming came from the DNA. The sample contains about 34,000 clones, about 75% of which appear only once. The V gene is TRBV6-5, the J gene TRBJ2-3; 7 positions match TRBD2. This TCR was recovered from a man older than 75 with active or convalescent COVID-19. Source material: peripheral blood. CDR3 nucleotides: TGTGCCAGCTCTGAACGAAGCGGGGAAGATACGCAGTATTTT. Encoded protein: CASSERSGEDTQYF.